This T cell receptor beta chain appears in the sequencing data of a study of blood T cell repertoires in COVID-19. About the research overall: Specimens from acute and convalescent COVID-19 originated in the United States, Italy and Spain. PBMCs, B-cell-depleted T cells, or T cells were the source of the cDNA or gDNA that made up the material.

V lost 2 bases, J lost 7 bases, and 9 bases lay in between. Germline values: CDR1 MNHEY, CDR2 SVGAGI. The CDR3 loop spans 14 amino acids. Source study methods: Estimation of nucleated cell counts was performed using reference gene primer amplification. Clones were sequenced by immunoSEQ multiplex PCR, and TCRdb holds only the in-frame ones, with some missing. The DNA was the basis for D and trimming; V, J and clone size are from that table. The data show roughly 57,000 clones, 79% seen once. Sequencing was carried out using peripheral blood. This chain links TRBV6-5 with TRBJ1-6; no clear D gene. This receptor was obtained from a man in his sixties with acute or convalescent COVID-19. The DNA of the CDR3 is TGTGCCAGCAGTTACACGGTCCCCAATTCACCCCTCCACTTT. As protein: CASSYTVPNSPLHF.